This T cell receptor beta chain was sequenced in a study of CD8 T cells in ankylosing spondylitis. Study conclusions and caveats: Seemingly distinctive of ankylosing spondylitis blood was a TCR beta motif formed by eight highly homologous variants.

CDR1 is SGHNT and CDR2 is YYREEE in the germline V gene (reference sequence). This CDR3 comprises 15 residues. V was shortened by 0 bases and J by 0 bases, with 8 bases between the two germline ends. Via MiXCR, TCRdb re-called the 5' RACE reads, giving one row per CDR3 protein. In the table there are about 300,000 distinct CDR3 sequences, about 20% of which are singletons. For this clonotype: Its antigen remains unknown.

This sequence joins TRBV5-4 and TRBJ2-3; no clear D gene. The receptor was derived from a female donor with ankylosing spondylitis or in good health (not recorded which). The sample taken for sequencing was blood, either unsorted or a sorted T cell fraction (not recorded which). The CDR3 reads CASSLEPGSTDTQYF. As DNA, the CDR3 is TGTGCCAGCAGCTTGGAACCAGGCAGCACAGATACGCAGTATTTT.